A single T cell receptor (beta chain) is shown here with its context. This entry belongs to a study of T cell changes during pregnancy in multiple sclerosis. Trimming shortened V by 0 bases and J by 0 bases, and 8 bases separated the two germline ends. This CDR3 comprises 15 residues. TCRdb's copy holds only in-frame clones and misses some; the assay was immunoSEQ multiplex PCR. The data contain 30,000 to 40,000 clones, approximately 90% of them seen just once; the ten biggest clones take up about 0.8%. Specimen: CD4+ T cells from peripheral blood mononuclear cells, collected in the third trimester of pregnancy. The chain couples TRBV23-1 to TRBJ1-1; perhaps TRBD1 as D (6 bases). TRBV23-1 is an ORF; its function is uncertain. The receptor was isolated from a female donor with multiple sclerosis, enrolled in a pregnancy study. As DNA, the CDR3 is TGCGCCAGCAGTCAATCGGGGACACTGAACACTGAAGCTTTCTTT. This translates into CASSQSGTLNTEAFF.